Listed below are T cell receptor beta chains from one sample, sequenced in a study of preoperative IRX-2 immunotherapy in early breast cancer. Sequencing used immunoSEQ multiplex PCR; TCRdb keeps in-frame clones, though not all of them. The table includes some 25,000 clones, around 87% detected once. Here the sequenced sample was tumor tissue, taken after IRX-2 immunotherapy. These receptors were taken from a human donor with breast cancer. CDR3s include the opening cysteine and the closing phenylalanine or tryptophan. The D gene is left open where the match is weak. The listing skips clone size in some rows; elsewhere it reads once, few, many or a size class.

TGCGCCAGCAGTTCAGACCCTAGCGGGCCCCAAGAGACCCAGTACTTC CASSSDPSGPQETQYF TRBJ2-5 once TRBV5-1 TRBD2
TGTGCCAGCTCACCACCGTGGACGGCCGCAGGCGAGCAGTACTTC CASSPPWTAAGEQYF TRBJ2-7 - TRBV18 -
TGTGCCAGCAGTTTATCCACCGGGGGATCAGGGGGCGATGGCTACACCTTC CASSLSTGGSGGDGYTF TRBJ1-2 - TRBV28 TRBD1
TGTGCCAGTAGTCGACCGACGGGTACGGGTACCTACGAGCAGTACTTC CASSRPTGTGTYEQYF TRBJ2-7 - TRBV19 -
TGTGCCAGCAGTTTGACAGGGGTTGGGGAGACCCAGTACTTC CASSLTGVGETQYF TRBJ2-5 - TRBV27 TRBD1
TGTGCCATCAGTAAGGCGTCCCTAGCGGGGGGGGGAGATACGCAGTATTTT CAISKASLAGGGDTQYF TRBJ2-3 - TRBV10-3 TRBD2
TGTGCCAGCAGCTTGTTCTCGGGACACTATGGCTACACCTTC CASSLFSGHYGYTF TRBJ1-2 - TRBV5-6 -
TGCGCCAGCAGCCCAGAGACAGGGACCAATCAGCCCCAGCATTTT CASSPETGTNQPQHF TRBJ1-5 - TRBV5-1 TRBD1
TGTGCCGGCAGTTCAGGGCAGCGCCTCAATTCACCCCTCCACTTT CAGSSGQRLNSPLHF TRBJ1-6 - TRBV6-6 -
TGTGCCATCAGTGAGACCTCGGGGAGAACCACAGATACGCAGTATTTT CAISETSGRTTDTQYF TRBJ2-3 once TRBV10-3 -
TGTGCCAGCAGCGTAGGGGCAGGGTCTAGTGAAAAACTGTTTTTT CASSVGAGSSEKLFF TRBJ1-4 few TRBV9 -
TGTGCCAGCAGCCCCGGGACTAGCGGGGCCGAGACCCAGTACTTC CASSPGTSGAETQYF TRBJ2-5 - TRBV7-7 TRBD2
TGTGCCAGCAGCTTAATACTGAATGCCGGGGAGCTGTTTTTT CASSLILNAGELFF TRBJ2-2 few TRBV7-6 -
TGTGCCAGCTCACCTCCGCACACTCTAGCGGGCTCCTACAATGAGCAGTTCTTC CASSPPHTLAGSYNEQFF TRBJ2-1 - TRBV18 TRBD2
TGTGCCAGCTCACCACGGCGGGAGACAGATACGCAGTATTTT CASSPRRETDTQYF TRBJ2-3 - TRBV18 TRBD2
TGCGCCAGCAACCCCCGGGCTAGCGGGAACACCGGGGAGCTGTTTTTT CASNPRASGNTGELFF TRBJ2-2 - TRBV5-1 TRBD2
TGTGCCAGCAGCTCGATGGCGGGCGAGCAGTTCTTC CASSSMAGEQFF TRBJ2-1 - TRBV7-7 -
TGTGCCAGCTCTCAGACAGGGGGGAACGAGCAGTACTTC CASSQTGGNEQYF TRBJ2-7 - TRBV18 TRBD1
TGTGCCAGCAGTGGGGACAGGGTGGGTAATGAAAAACTGTTTTTT CASSGDRVGNEKLFF TRBJ1-4 - TRBV6-1 TRBD1
TGTGCCAGCAGCGTAGGGCATAGCGGGGTCAACAATGAGCAGTTCTTC CASSVGHSGVNNEQFF TRBJ2-1 - TRBV9 TRBD2
TGTGCCAGCAGCTGGGACAGAAATCAGCCCCAGCATTTT CASSWDRNQPQHF TRBJ1-5 once TRBV5-5 TRBD1
TGTGCCTGGAGTGTACGTATCGGGGGAGATACGCAGTATTTT CAWSVRIGGDTQYF TRBJ2-3 once TRBV30 -
TGCGCCAGCAGCTTTGAACAGGTTAACACCGGGGAGCTGTTTTTT CASSFEQVNTGELFF TRBJ2-2 - TRBV5-1 -
TGTGCCAGCAGCTTGTACGATACCTCCGAAGCTTTCTTT CASSLYDTSEAFF TRBJ1-1 - TRBV5-4 -
TGTGCCAGCAGCCGGAAGACAGGGGCCAAAAACATTCAGTACTTC CASSRKTGAKNIQYF TRBJ2-4 - TRBV7-2 TRBD1
TGTGCCAGCAGCGGGCTTCCGGGGACTGAAGCTTTCTTT CASSGLPGTEAFF TRBJ1-1 once TRBV27 -
TGTGCCAGCAGTTACGCGGGGGGGCTGATGGATGAGCAGTTCTTC CASSYAGGLMDEQFF TRBJ2-1 once TRBV6-5 TRBD2
TGTGCCAGCAGTACTACCGGGACAGGGACTGGCTACACCTTC CASSTTGTGTGYTF TRBJ1-2 - TRBV5-6 TRBD1
TGTGCCATCAGTGAGATGGCTGAAAAACTGTTTTTT CAISEMAEKLFF TRBJ1-4 few TRBV10-3 -
TGCGCCAGCAGCTTGGGTGGGGGCGAGCAGTACTTC CASSLGGGEQYF TRBJ2-7 - TRBV5-1 -
TGTGCCAGCAGCTTCCGGGGACAGTCCTACGAGCAGTACTTC CASSFRGQSYEQYF TRBJ2-7 - TRBV7-9 TRBD1
TGTGCCAGTGGGAAGACTAGCGGGGGTAGCACAGATACGCAGTATTTT CASGKTSGGSTDTQYF TRBJ2-3 - TRBV19 TRBD2
TGTGCCTGGAGGGGGATTTTACGAGAAAAACTGTTTTTT CAWRGILREKLFF TRBJ1-4 few TRBV30 -
TGTGCCAGCAGTTCCGAAGGGACAGGGGTTGTGGATACGCAGTATTTT CASSSEGTGVVDTQYF TRBJ2-3 - TRBV6-5 TRBD1
TGCGCCAGCAGCTTGAAGGGTCAGGGCACTGAAGCTTTCTTT CASSLKGQGTEAFF TRBJ1-1 - TRBV5-1 -
TGTGCCAGCAGCCAAGATCTACCTCGGGAGCAGTACTTC CASSQDLPREQYF TRBJ2-7 - TRBV4-2 -
TGTGCCAGCAGTTCCGGGACCTCCTATAACACTGAAGCTTTCTTT CASSSGTSYNTEAFF TRBJ1-1 - TRBV5-4 -
TGTGCCAGCAGCGCTAATACAGTAGCCAAAAACATTCAGTACTTC CASSANTVAKNIQYF TRBJ2-4 - TRBV21-1 -
TGTGCCAGCAGCAACATGTTGTCAGATTATAGCAATCAGCCCCAGCATTTT CASSNMLSDYSNQPQHF TRBJ1-5 - TRBV7-9 -
TGTGCCAGCAGCTCGGGACAGAACTATGGCTACACCTTC CASSSGQNYGYTF TRBJ1-2 - TRBV7-6 TRBD1
TGTGCCAGCAGCGGACAGGCCCTCCATTCGACCAAAAACATTCAGTACTTC CASSGQALHSTKNIQYF TRBJ2-4 - TRBV2 TRBD1
TGTGCCAGCAAGGGTAATTCGGGCTACGAGCAGTACTTC CASKGNSGYEQYF TRBJ2-7 - TRBV27 -
TGTGCCAGCATGCTATCGGCCCCAAAGTTC CASMLSAPKF TRBJ2-7 - TRBV21-1 -
TGTGCCAGCAGCGTAGCGTTGAACACTGAAGCTTTCTTT CASSVALNTEAFF TRBJ1-1 - TRBV9 -
TGCGCCAGCAGCTTGTCTGCTAGCGGGAATTCCTACGAGCAGTACTTC CASSLSASGNSYEQYF TRBJ2-7 - TRBV5-1 TRBD2
TGCGCCAGCAGTACTAGCGGGGGCTACAATGAGCAGTTCTTC CASSTSGGYNEQFF TRBJ2-1 - TRBV10-1 TRBD2
TGTGCCAGCAGTCTCCGGGACAGGGATGATTCACCCCTCCACTTT CASSLRDRDDSPLHF TRBJ1-6 few TRBV2 TRBD1
TGTGCCAGCAGCCATGACCTGAACACTGAAGCTTTCTTT CASSHDLNTEAFF TRBJ1-1 - TRBV7-6 -
TGTGCCAGCAGTTTCCTCCGGCGGACAGGGTCGGCAGAGACCCAGTACTTC CASSFLRRTGSAETQYF TRBJ2-5 - TRBV28 TRBD1
TGTGCCTTTCAGACGGGACAGGTAGTGGTTGAAGCTTTCTTT CAFQTGQVVVEAFF TRBJ1-1 - TRBV5-4 TRBD1
TGCGCCAGCAGCCAAGAGGGTCCCCTTGGAACGGGACTGTTTTTT CASSQEGPLGTGLFF TRBJ1-4 - TRBV4-3 -
TGTGCCAGCAGCCCGAACAGGGGCGTGGGGTACGAGCAGTACTTC CASSPNRGVGYEQYF TRBJ2-7 - TRBV5-4 TRBD1
TGTGCCAGCAGCGGTAAGACGGCGAACACCGGGGAGCTGTTTTTT CASSGKTANTGELFF TRBJ2-2 once TRBV9 -
TGTGCCAGCAAGACAGGGACGCTCAACACTGAAGCTTTCTTT CASKTGTLNTEAFF TRBJ1-1 few TRBV2 TRBD1